The sequence of this T cell receptor (beta chain) was determined in a study of identical twins. Study-wide results and caveats: Cord blood beta clonotypes present at high abundance carried fewer insertions; no such pattern appeared in memory repertoires.

CDR1 is MNHEY and CDR2 is SVGEGT in the germline V gene. The CDR3 runs 13 residues. Trimming took 4 bases from V and 2 from J, leaving 7 bases between them. Comment on this clonotype: Its antigen is still unknown.

With template switching, a universal primer site was added, and the cDNA carried unique molecular identifiers. TCRdb used MiXCR to reprocess the 5' RACE reads, holding one entry per CDR3 protein. Among 500,000 to 550,000 distinct CDR3 sequences listed, approximately 20% were seen once. Separately, the same data were catalogued under a study of yellow fever vaccine responses in identical twins.

The TCR sequence derives from a woman aged 18-29 years in good health. The genes are TRBV6-2 or TRBV6-3 and TRBJ2-3, with D uncertain. Sequences were obtained from CD4+ T cells sorted from blood. This CDR3 is CASSFLYTDTQYF. The CDR3 bases are TGTGCCAGCAGTTTCCTCTACACAGATACGCAGTATTTT.